This is a list of T cell receptor beta chains from one sample in a study of blood T cell repertoires in COVID-19. The method was immunoSEQ multiplex PCR; TCRdb's version includes in-frame clones alone and lacks a portion of them. The sample has fewer than 65,000 clones, 84% seen once. The specimen was peripheral blood. The receptor source for this set is a human donor in a cohort sampled during active COVID-19. CDR3s include the opening cysteine and the closing phenylalanine or tryptophan. The D gene is left open where the match is weak. The listing skips clone size in some rows; elsewhere it reads once, few, many or a size class.

clone_size: -; v_call: TRBV20-1; j_call: TRBJ2-3; d_call: TRBD1; cdr3_nt: TGCAGTGCTAGTTTGCCGGCGACAGGGATCCCAGATACGCAGTATTTT; cdr3_aa: CSASLPATGIPDTQYF
clone_size: few; v_call: TRBV20-1; j_call: TRBJ1-5; d_call: -; cdr3_nt: TGCAGTGCCACATATCAGCCCCAGCATTTT; cdr3_aa: CSATYQPQHF
clone_size: -; v_call: TRBV19; j_call: TRBJ2-7; d_call: TRBD2; cdr3_nt: TGTGCCAGTAGCAAAGCGGGAGGCCTCATCCCGCAGTACTTC; cdr3_aa: CASSKAGGLIPQYF
clone_size: -; v_call: TRBV30; j_call: TRBJ1-2; d_call: TRBD1; cdr3_nt: TGTGCCTGGACTCTACAGGGGGCGCGAGGCTATGGCTACACCTTC; cdr3_aa: CAWTLQGARGYGYTF
clone_size: -; v_call: TRBV28; j_call: TRBJ2-7; d_call: -; cdr3_nt: TGTGCCAGCAGTTTTCGGGGTTCCTACGAGCAGTACTTC; cdr3_aa: CASSFRGSYEQYF
clone_size: -; v_call: TRBV2; j_call: TRBJ1-5; d_call: -; cdr3_nt: TGTGCCAGCAGTGGAGATCAGCCCCAGCATTTT; cdr3_aa: CASSGDQPQHF
clone_size: once; v_call: TRBV4-1; j_call: TRBJ2-2; d_call: -; cdr3_nt: TGCGCCAGCAGCCAAGACAGGGCGACCGGGGAGCTGTTTTTT; cdr3_aa: CASSQDRATGELFF
clone_size: -; v_call: TRBV9; j_call: TRBJ2-2; d_call: -; cdr3_nt: TGTGCCAGCAGCCTCTTGCGGGGGGAGCTGTTTTTT; cdr3_aa: CASSLLRGELFF
clone_size: -; v_call: TRBV19; j_call: TRBJ1-5; d_call: TRBD1; cdr3_nt: TGTGCCAGTAGTATAGGGACAGGGCATCAGCCCCAGCATTTT; cdr3_aa: CASSIGTGHQPQHF
clone_size: -; v_call: TRBV19; j_call: TRBJ1-1; d_call: -; cdr3_nt: TGTGCCAGTAGCGTCCTACCGGGTGAAGCTTTCTTT; cdr3_aa: CASSVLPGEAFF
clone_size: -; v_call: TRBV5-5; j_call: TRBJ2-1; d_call: TRBD2; cdr3_nt: TGTGCCAGCAGGTGGCGGGAGACGGGGAATGAGCAGTTCTTC; cdr3_aa: CASRWRETGNEQFF
clone_size: -; v_call: TRBV27; j_call: TRBJ2-7; d_call: -; cdr3_nt: TGTGCCAGCAGTTATAGGGGGGGGAGCTTAGATGAGCAGTACTTC; cdr3_aa: CASSYRGGSLDEQYF
clone_size: -; v_call: TRBV29-1; j_call: TRBJ2-4; d_call: TRBD1; cdr3_nt: TGCAGCGTCAAGACAGGGGGCAACAAAAACATTCAGTACTTC; cdr3_aa: CSVKTGGNKNIQYF
clone_size: -; v_call: TRBV28; j_call: TRBJ2-7; d_call: -; cdr3_nt: TGTGCCGGCGGGCCGTATTCCTACGAGCAGTACTTC; cdr3_aa: CAGGPYSYEQYF
clone_size: -; v_call: TRBV5-1; j_call: TRBJ1-1; d_call: -; cdr3_nt: TGCGCCAGCAGTGCAGGGATGAGGAACACTGAAGCTTTCTTT; cdr3_aa: CASSAGMRNTEAFF
clone_size: -; v_call: TRBV7-2; j_call: TRBJ1-4; d_call: -; cdr3_nt: TGTGCCAGCAGCTTAGGCAGGAGCGGAGGATTCGAAAAACTGTTTTTT; cdr3_aa: CASSLGRSGGFEKLFF
clone_size: -; v_call: TRBV7-8; j_call: TRBJ1-6; d_call: -; cdr3_nt: TGTGCCAGCAGCATCCGGACAGATAATTCACCCCTCCACTTT; cdr3_aa: CASSIRTDNSPLHF
clone_size: few; v_call: TRBV19; j_call: TRBJ2-7; d_call: TRBD1; cdr3_nt: TGTGCCAGTAGTATTGATGGCAGGGGGATCAACGAGCAGTACTTC; cdr3_aa: CASSIDGRGINEQYF
clone_size: -; v_call: TRBV7-8; j_call: TRBJ2-3; d_call: TRBD2; cdr3_nt: TGTGCCAGCAGCCCCTGGCGGGGACTAGCGGTTGATACGCAGTATTTT; cdr3_aa: CASSPWRGLAVDTQYF
clone_size: -; v_call: TRBV6-2/TRBV6-3; j_call: TRBJ2-7; d_call: -; cdr3_nt: TGTGCCAGCAGTTACGAATTAGTTTACGAGCAGTACTTC; cdr3_aa: CASSYELVYEQYF
clone_size: -; v_call: TRBV11-2; j_call: TRBJ2-7; d_call: TRBD2; cdr3_nt: TGTGCCAGCAGCCAAAGGACTAGCGGTGACGCGGAGCAGTACTTC; cdr3_aa: CASSQRTSGDAEQYF
clone_size: -; v_call: TRBV12-3/TRBV12-4; j_call: TRBJ1-1; d_call: -; cdr3_nt: TGTGCCAGCGGTACAAGCGGGGGGGCGGGAGCTTTCTTT; cdr3_aa: CASGTSGGAGAFF
clone_size: -; v_call: TRBV6-4; j_call: TRBJ2-2; d_call: -; cdr3_nt: TGTGCCAGCAGTAGCGGGAACACCGGGGAGCTGTTTTTT; cdr3_aa: CASSSGNTGELFF
clone_size: few; v_call: TRBV4-2; j_call: TRBJ1-4; d_call: TRBD1; cdr3_nt: TGTGCCAGCAGCCATTTCGGACAGGGCGAAAAACTGTTTTTT; cdr3_aa: CASSHFGQGEKLFF
clone_size: -; v_call: TRBV12-3/TRBV12-4; j_call: TRBJ1-4; d_call: TRBD1; cdr3_nt: TGTGCCAGCAGTTACAAGACAGGGTCCTTCGTCTTT; cdr3_aa: CASSYKTGSFVF
clone_size: -; v_call: TRBV13; j_call: TRBJ2-3; d_call: -; cdr3_nt: TGTGCCAGCAGCTCCATTCCGGGACTGTTTCGTGCTTTCACAGATACGCAGTATTTT; cdr3_aa: CASSSIPGLFRAFTDTQYF
clone_size: -; v_call: TRBV28; j_call: TRBJ2-7; d_call: -; cdr3_nt: TGTGCCACCCAGGGGCAAAGAGGGGGAGGGCCCCACGAGCAGTACTTC; cdr3_aa: CATQGQRGGGPHEQYF
clone_size: -; v_call: TRBV9; j_call: TRBJ2-2; d_call: TRBD1; cdr3_nt: TGTGCCAGCAGCGACACAGGGGCCCCGGTCACCGGGGAGCTGTTTTTT; cdr3_aa: CASSDTGAPVTGELFF
clone_size: -; v_call: TRBV5-4; j_call: TRBJ2-7; d_call: TRBD2; cdr3_nt: TGTGCCAGCAGCTTTAAAGGACTAGCGGGATTCGAGCAGTACTTC; cdr3_aa: CASSFKGLAGFEQYF
clone_size: -; v_call: TRBV28; j_call: TRBJ1-3; d_call: -; cdr3_nt: TGTGCCAGCAGTTCCCACAGCTCTGGAAACACCATATATTTT; cdr3_aa: CASSSHSSGNTIYF
clone_size: -; v_call: TRBV5-6; j_call: TRBJ2-1; d_call: TRBD1; cdr3_nt: TGTGCCAGCAATTGGGACAGGACATACAATGAGCAGTTCTTC; cdr3_aa: CASNWDRTYNEQFF
clone_size: -; v_call: TRBV28; j_call: TRBJ1-1; d_call: TRBD1; cdr3_nt: TGTGCCAGCAGTCTACGGACAGGGGGCAATTTAAGAGCTTTCTTT; cdr3_aa: CASSLRTGGNLRAFF
clone_size: -; v_call: TRBV27; j_call: TRBJ1-3; d_call: TRBD1; cdr3_nt: TGTGCCAGCAGAACCCAGGGGGCGGAAAACACCATATATTTT; cdr3_aa: CASRTQGAENTIYF
clone_size: -; v_call: TRBV18; j_call: TRBJ1-6; d_call: -; cdr3_nt: TGTGCCAGCTCACCGAGGGTATCCTATAATTCACCCCTCCACTTT; cdr3_aa: CASSPRVSYNSPLHF
clone_size: -; v_call: TRBV7-9; j_call: TRBJ1-1; d_call: TRBD1; cdr3_nt: TGTGCCAGCAGCTCAACGGACAGGGGGCCTGAAGCTTTCTTT; cdr3_aa: CASSSTDRGPEAFF
clone_size: -; v_call: TRBV30; j_call: TRBJ2-3; d_call: TRBD1; cdr3_nt: TGTGCCTGGTTTGGGAGTTCGGGACAGGGCTCAGATACGCAGTATTTT; cdr3_aa: CAWFGSSGQGSDTQYF
clone_size: few; v_call: TRBV5-5; j_call: TRBJ2-2; d_call: -; cdr3_nt: TGTGCCAGCAGCTTGGGACACGGGGGAGTTGGGGAGCTGTTTTTT; cdr3_aa: CASSLGHGGVGELFF
clone_size: -; v_call: TRBV27; j_call: TRBJ2-3; d_call: -; cdr3_nt: TGTGCCAGCACCTACGGCAGGGCGACAGATACGCAGTATTTT; cdr3_aa: CASTYGRATDTQYF
clone_size: -; v_call: TRBV18; j_call: TRBJ2-6; d_call: -; cdr3_nt: TGTGCCAGCTCAAAGGGGTCCGGGGCCAACGTCCTGACTTTC; cdr3_aa: CASSKGSGANVLTF
clone_size: -; v_call: TRBV9; j_call: TRBJ2-7; d_call: -; cdr3_nt: TGTGCCAGCAGCGTAGACGCGGGCCACGAGCAGTACTTC; cdr3_aa: CASSVDAGHEQYF
clone_size: -; v_call: TRBV19; j_call: TRBJ2-7; d_call: TRBD2; cdr3_nt: TGTGCCAGTAGATTTCGCCACCTCAGTAGCGGGAGCAGCTACGAGCAGTACTTC; cdr3_aa: CASRFRHLSSGSSYEQYF
clone_size: -; v_call: TRBV5-8; j_call: TRBJ2-4; d_call: -; cdr3_nt: TGTGCCAGCAGCCCCCAGCGGGTACTAGCCAAAAACATTCAGTACTTC; cdr3_aa: CASSPQRVLAKNIQYF
clone_size: few; v_call: TRBV29-1; j_call: TRBJ2-1; d_call: TRBD2; cdr3_nt: TGCAGCGTTGTAAGCGGGAGTTCCTACAATGAGCAGTTCTTC; cdr3_aa: CSVVSGSSYNEQFF
clone_size: -; v_call: TRBV5-1; j_call: TRBJ2-3; d_call: TRBD2; cdr3_nt: TGCGCCAGCAGCTTGGAGACTAGCGTTAGCACAGATACGCAGTATTTT; cdr3_aa: CASSLETSVSTDTQYF
clone_size: few; v_call: TRBV7-9; j_call: TRBJ1-2; d_call: -; cdr3_nt: TGTGCCAGCAGCTTAGATGGCGGAGGGGACTATGGCTACACCTTC; cdr3_aa: CASSLDGGGDYGYTF
clone_size: -; v_call: TRBV9; j_call: TRBJ2-3; d_call: TRBD2; cdr3_nt: TGTGCCAGCAGCCCTTGGACTAGCGGAAGCACAGATACGCAGTATTTT; cdr3_aa: CASSPWTSGSTDTQYF
clone_size: -; v_call: TRBV2; j_call: TRBJ1-1; d_call: TRBD1; cdr3_nt: TGTGCCAGCAGTGCAGGGCGACAGGGGGCAGCGGGGAACACTGAAGCTTTCTTT; cdr3_aa: CASSAGRQGAAGNTEAFF
clone_size: -; v_call: TRBV5-4; j_call: TRBJ1-2; d_call: TRBD1; cdr3_nt: TGTGCCAGCAGCTTCGCAGGGGGAGACGGCTACACCTTC; cdr3_aa: CASSFAGGDGYTF
clone_size: -; v_call: TRBV6-7; j_call: TRBJ2-1; d_call: TRBD2; cdr3_nt: TGTGCCAGCAGGGGGCCGGGACTACCCTACAATGAGCAGTTCTTC; cdr3_aa: CASRGPGLPYNEQFF
clone_size: -; v_call: TRBV10-1; j_call: TRBJ2-1; d_call: TRBD2; cdr3_nt: TGCGCCAGCAGTGGTACTTCTAGCGGGAGTATCCATGAGCAGTTCTTC; cdr3_aa: CASSGTSSGSIHEQFF
clone_size: -; v_call: TRBV6-2/TRBV6-3; j_call: TRBJ2-1; d_call: -; cdr3_nt: TGTGCCAGCAGTTACGGCACCCCCGTAAACAATGAGCAGTTCTTC; cdr3_aa: CASSYGTPVNNEQFF
clone_size: -; v_call: TRBV18; j_call: TRBJ2-5; d_call: -; cdr3_nt: TGTGCCAGCTCACCCCAGGGGTCCCAAGAGACCCAGTACTTC; cdr3_aa: CASSPQGSQETQYF
clone_size: -; v_call: TRBV10-3; j_call: TRBJ2-3; d_call: -; cdr3_nt: TGTGCCATCAGTGATCCCCTAAGCAGCACAGATACGCAGTATTTT; cdr3_aa: CAISDPLSSTDTQYF
clone_size: once; v_call: TRBV15; j_call: TRBJ1-2; d_call: TRBD1; cdr3_nt: TGTGCCACCAGCAGACAACCGGGACAGGGAAGTGGCTACACCTTC; cdr3_aa: CATSRQPGQGSGYTF
clone_size: -; v_call: TRBV28; j_call: TRBJ2-7; d_call: -; cdr3_nt: TGTGCCAGCAGTTTATTAGGGAGCGAGCAGTACTTC; cdr3_aa: CASSLLGSEQYF
clone_size: once; v_call: TRBV18; j_call: TRBJ2-1; d_call: TRBD2; cdr3_nt: TGTGCCAGCTCACCACCGGTCGGGGGAGGGCCTTACAATGAGCAGTTCTTC; cdr3_aa: CASSPPVGGGPYNEQFF
clone_size: -; v_call: TRBV9; j_call: TRBJ2-3; d_call: -; cdr3_nt: TGTGCCAGCAGCGTGACACCGATGATGACAGATACGCAGTATTTT; cdr3_aa: CASSVTPMMTDTQYF
clone_size: -; v_call: TRBV28; j_call: TRBJ2-6; d_call: TRBD2; cdr3_nt: TGTGCCAGCACCAGTAGCGGGAGTGTTTCAGTCACTGGGGCCAACGTCCTGACTTTC; cdr3_aa: CASTSSGSVSVTGANVLTF
clone_size: -; v_call: TRBV9; j_call: TRBJ1-3; d_call: -; cdr3_nt: TGTGCCAGCAGCCCCGGACAGATCTCTGGAAACACCATATATTTT; cdr3_aa: CASSPGQISGNTIYF